This TCR beta chain was captured in a study of shared clonotypes between healthy human individuals. Overall study results and limits: Only blood was sampled; tissue repertoires likely differ.

Germline loops: CDR1 SGDLS, CDR2 YYNGEE. V was pared by 4 bases and J by 5 bases, with 8 bases of the junction left unmatched. The CDR3 has 15 amino acids. A note on this clone: Its antigen is unidentified.

The repertoire was sequenced with immunoSEQ multiplex PCR; TCRdb's copy has only in-frame clones and lacks some. This sample has some 2,000,000 clones, with more than 90% found just once. The specimen sequenced was naive CD4+ T cells sorted from blood. This sample's subset: CD45RA+ positively selected. The rearrangement uses TRBV9 and TRBJ2-2, with TRBD2 identical over 7 bases. The clonotype comes from a man between 18 and 29 years old in good health. CDR3 bases: TGTGCCAGCAGCCCGGAGGGGAGGGGAACCGGGGAGCTGTTTTTT. Translated: CASSPEGRGTGELFF.